The 23 T cell receptor beta chains below were found in one sample sequenced in a study of T-cell reconstitution after alpha-beta-depleted transplantation in children. Preparing the TCRbeta library involved the use of unique molecular identifiers. In TCRdb, the PCR reads were re-called with MiXCR into one record per CDR3 protein. The sample carries some 200,000 distinct CDR3 sequences, approximately 6.8% recorded once. The starting material was PBMCs from the stem cell graft donor, obtained from the stem cell graft. The receptors were gathered from a human donor who donated a stem cell graft to a child with Wiskott-Aldrich syndrome.

The table lists this clonotype with many counts. The J gene is TRBJ2-5, the V gene TRBV12-3 or TRBV12-4, with 13 bases identical to TRBD2. The CDR3 contains 17 residues. J gave up 4 bases and V 1 base, and 6 bases lay outside the gene matches. The CDR3 region has the DNA TGTGCCAGCAGTTTAGGGACTAGCGGGAGCTTCCGAGAGACCCAGTACTTC. Its protein product is CASSLGTSGSFRETQYF.

There are many counts of this clonotype. The CDR3 sequence: CASTGQEPYEQYF. CDR3 nucleotide sequence: TGTGCCAGTACGGGACAGGAGCCCTACGAGCAGTACTTC. V is TRBV7-9 and J is TRBJ2-7; 8 bases agree with TRBD1. V shed 9 bases, J shed 2 bases, and the junction held 6 bases outside the gene matches. Germline values: CDR1 SEHNR, CDR2 FQNEAQ (reference sequence). The CDR3 contains 13 residues.

This clonotype was seen ten or more times. The chain links TRBV6-5 to TRBJ2-4; no firm D call. V lost 0 bases and J lost 0, with 12 bases in between. Germline lookup yields CDR1 MNHEY and CDR2 SVGAGI. This CDR3 has 17 residues. CDR3 nucleotides: TGTGCCAGCAGTTACTCGACGAGGACCCTAGCCAAAAACATTCAGTACTTC. This codes for CASSYSTRTLAKNIQYF.

This clonotype was seen repeatedly, ten times or more. V is TRBV9 and J is TRBJ2-7; D might be TRBD1 or TRBD2, each matching 5 bases. Trimming removed 0 bases at V and 0 bases at J, with 16 bases between. Germline assignment: CDR1 SGDLS and CDR2 YYNGEE. This CDR3 is 17 amino acids long. Here the CDR3 DNA reads TGTGCCAGCAGCGTAGAGGGAGCAGGGATGACCTCCTACGAGCAGTACTTC. Its protein is CASSVEGAGMTSYEQYF. Combining the CDR3 with reference TRBV9 and TRBJ2-7 gives the whole variable domain DSGVTQTPKHLITATGQRVTLRCSPRSGDLSVYWYQQSLDQGLQFLIQYYNGEERAKGNILERFSAQQFPDLHSELNLSSLELGDSALYFCASSVEGAGMTSYEQYFGPGTRLTVT.

Concerning this clonotype itself: A much larger clonotype is one base distant, so this may be a read error. The chain is built from TRBV7-2 and TRBJ2-7; D not resolved. CDR3 length: 13 amino acids. Germline CDR1 SGHTA, CDR2 FQGNSA. CDR3 in DNA: TGTGACAGCAGCGCACGGATAAACTACGAGCAGTACTTC. This sequence encodes CDSSARINYEQYF.

This clonotype was seen repeatedly, ten times or more. The genes are TRBV7-6 and TRBJ2-1, with a tentative D call TRBD1 (6 bases). V was shortened by 5 bases and J by 8 bases, with 22 bases between the two germline ends. The CDR3 is 16 amino acids. Germline assignment: CDR1 SGHVS and CDR2 FNYEAQ. As DNA, the CDR3 is TGTGCCAGCAGCCGGTTACAGGGCCACCCAGTAGATGAGCAGTTCTTC. It specifies CASSRLQGHPVDEQFF.

This clonotype showed up many times. The rearrangement uses TRBV5-1 and TRBJ2-1; TRBD1 matches at 9 bases. The trim removed 3 bases at V and 9 bases at J, leaving 13 bases unmatched. Germline V CDR1 and CDR2: SGHRS, YFSETQ. This CDR3 spans 16 amino acids. In DNA, the CDR3 is TGCGCCAGCAGCTACTACAGGGGGCCTGGCGGGGGTGAGCAGTTCTTC. It yields the protein CASSYYRGPGGGEQFF.

CDR3 coding DNA: TGTGCCAGCAGACCTACTAGCGGCGCGAACACCGGGGAGCTGTTTTTT. Translating gives CASRPTSGANTGELFF. The chain carries TRBV11-3 and TRBJ2-2; 8 bases align to TRBD2. After removal of 6 bases from V and 0 bases from J, the junction contained 6 bases not matched to a gene. The length of the CDR3 is 16 residues. Germline CDR1 and CDR2: SGHNT and YENEEA.

The rearrangement links TRBV18 to TRBJ2-4; 11 bases align to TRBD2. Trimming took 3 bases from V and 1 from J; bases not matched to a gene: 5. CDR1 and CDR2 (germline): KGHSH, LQKENI. The CDR3 has 17 residues. This CDR3 is CASSPVTSGTAKNIQYF. The CDR3 nucleotides read TGTGCCAGCTCACCTGTGACTAGCGGGACGGCCAAAAACATTCAGTACTTC.

This clonotype has ten or more counts. The chain is built from TRBV20-1 and TRBJ2-7, with D unresolved. With 5 bases removed from V and 0 bases from J, the gap between germline ends came to 5 bases. The CDR3 runs 11 residues. The germline CDR1 and CDR2 sequences are DFQATT and SNEGSKA (reference sequence). DNA for the CDR3: TGCAGTGCTTCCCGCTCCTACGAGCAGTACTTC. The encoded protein is CSASRSYEQYF.

This sequence joins TRBV4-2 and TRBJ2-1; 9 nucleotides align to TRBD1. After removal of 1 base from V and 7 bases from J, the junction contained 5 bases not matched to a gene. Germline CDR1 and CDR2: LGHNA and YNFKEQ. This CDR3 has 15 residues. The CDR3 region has the DNA TGTGCCAGCAGCCAAGCGGGACAGGGAGGTAATGAGCAGTTCTTC. Translating it yields CASSQAGQGGNEQFF.

This clonotype was detected ten times or more. V gene TRBV9 combines with J gene TRBJ2-6; D gene uncertain. Trimming pared 0 bases from V and 0 bases from J, leaving 4 bases between. Per germline, CDR1 SGDLS and CDR2 YYNGEE. The CDR3 runs to 15 residues. CDR3 in amino acids: CASSVVASGANVLTF. In DNA form, the CDR3 reads TGTGCCAGCAGCGTAGTTGCCTCTGGGGCCAACGTCCTGACTTTC. The full variable domain, with the rest looked up from reference TRBV9 and TRBJ2-6, is DSGVTQTPKHLITATGQRVTLRCSPRSGDLSVYWYQQSLDQGLQFLIQYYNGEERAKGNILERFSAQQFPDLHSELNLSSLELGDSALYFCASSVVASGANVLTFGAGSRLTVL.

This clonotype was recorded at least ten times. The chain is built from TRBV25-1 and TRBJ1-1, with TRBD1 identical over 7 bases. Germline assignment: CDR1 MGHDK and CDR2 SYGVNS. V was pared by 4 bases and J by 8 bases, with 7 bases of the junction left unmatched. There are 13 residues in the CDR3. The CDR3 DNA follows: TGTGCCAGCAGTGTGGGACAGAGCTTAGAAGCTTTCTTT. This encodes CASSVGQSLEAFF. The variable domain in full, completed from reference TRBV25-1 and TRBJ1-1, reads EADIYQTPRYLVIGTGKKITLECSQTMGHDKMYWYQQDPGMELHLIHYSYGVNSTEKGDLSSESTVSRIRTEHFPLTLESARPSHTSQYLCASSVGQSLEAFFGQGTRLTVV.

This chain uses TRBV12-3 or TRBV12-4 with TRBJ2-7; D is uncertain. V gave up 3 bases and J gave up 2 bases, with 11 bases separating them. The CDR3 length is 14 residues. The CDR3 DNA follows: TGTGCCAGCAGTTTTAGTCGTCTAACCTACGAGCAGTACTTC. Protein sequence: CASSFSRLTYEQYF.

This clonotype was found many times. The chain links TRBV5-1 to TRBJ2-7; 7 positions match TRBD1. The V segment lost 4 bases and the J segment 0 bases; nucleotides outside the gene matches: 10. The CDR3 is 16 residues long. Per the germline V gene, CDR1 is SGHRS and CDR2 is YFSETQ. CDR3 nucleotide sequence: TGCGCCAGCAGCGGTAAAACAGGGGCGCACTCCTACGAGCAGTACTTC. Amino acids: CASSGKTGAHSYEQYF.

The gene calls are TRBV6-1 and TRBJ1-5; D is perhaps TRBD1 (5 bases). Trimming removed 1 base at V and 0 bases at J, with 22 bases between. The CDR3 consists of 20 residues. Germline V gene sequence: CDR1 MNHNS, CDR2 SASEGT. CDR3 protein: CASSEGSLGTVPYSNQPQHF. In DNA form, the CDR3 reads TGTGCCAGCAGTGAAGGGTCGCTCGGGACGGTGCCATATAGCAATCAGCCCCAGCATTTT.

This clonotype was counted a few times. This chain joins TRBV5-1 and TRBJ1-1, with D unclear. This CDR3 is 16 amino acids long. The germline gives CDR1 SGHRS, CDR2 YFSETQ. V was pared by 1 base and J by 3 bases, with 16 bases between. The CDR3 coding sequence is TGCGCCAGCAGCTTGCCTATCCCGGGAGGGCACACTGAAGCTTTCTTT. This sequence encodes CASSLPIPGGHTEAFF.

This clonotype was found many times. This chain links TRBV12-3 or TRBV12-4 with TRBJ2-1, with 8 bases aligning to TRBD2. Trimming took 5 bases from V and 3 from J; bases not matched to a gene: 9. This CDR3 has 16 amino acids. In DNA form, the CDR3 reads TGTGCCAGCAGTCCTCCCCGCGGGAGGTTCTACAATGAGCAGTTCTTC. It is translated as CASSPPRGRFYNEQFF.

This clonotype has a count of ten or more. The chain recombines TRBV20-1 with TRBJ1-1; D ambiguous. The CDR3 is 12 residues long. The V gene's germline CDR1 is DFQATT and CDR2 SNEGSKA (reference sequence). The V end lost 0 bases, the J end lost 8 bases, and 10 bases lay between the germline ends. Here the CDR3 DNA reads TGCAGTGCTAGAGAAGACATTTCCGAAGCTTTCTTT. Its protein is CSAREDISEAFF.

This clonotype was counted many times. The chain joins TRBV24-1 to TRBJ2-5; perhaps TRBD1 as D (5 bases). The CDR3 has 10 amino acids. The V gene lost 10 bases and the J gene lost 5 bases, with 7 bases spanning the gap. Germline V CDR1 and CDR2: KGHDR, SFDVKD. The CDR3 reads CATPGETQYF. DNA of the CDR3: TGTGCCACTCCAGGGGAGACCCAGTACTTC.

The sample holds many counts of this clonotype. The J gene is TRBJ2-1, the V gene TRBV6-5, with 11 positions matching TRBD2. The CDR3 loop spans 16 amino acids. The V and J ends lost 2 bases and 5 bases, in that order; junction bases with no gene match: 5. Germline CDR1 is MNHEY and CDR2 is SVGAGI. The CDR3 nucleotides are TGTGCCAGCAGTTACGGACTAGCGGGTTCCCACAATGAGCAGTTCTTC. Translated: CASSYGLAGSHNEQFF.

This clonotype was seen repeatedly, ten times or more. The rearrangement uses TRBV6-1 and TRBJ1-5; D is uncertain. V was cut by 4 bases and J by 3 bases, with 10 bases left in between. The CDR3 totals 14 residues. Germline values: CDR1 MNHNS, CDR2 SASEGT. The CDR3 sequence: CASSVAGFNQPQHF. The CDR3 nucleotides are TGTGCCAGCAGTGTAGCGGGGTTCAATCAGCCCCAGCATTTT.

The genes are TRBV11-2 and TRBJ2-1; 10 bases match TRBD2. Germline V gene lookup returns CDR1 SGHAT and CDR2 FQNNGV. The CDR3 has 17 residues. V was clipped by 5 bases and J by 5 bases; unmatched bases: 12. The CDR3 nucleotides are TGTGCCAGCAGCCCGCGGACTAGCGGCCCCCGGAACAATGAGCAGTTCTTC. It encodes CASSPRTSGPRNNEQFF.